This entry lists 16 T cell receptor beta chains sequenced from one sample in a study of PD-L1 blockade in urothelial cancer. The protocol was immunoSEQ multiplex PCR, while the TCRdb copy is restricted to in-frame clones and leaves out a portion. The sample lists 55,000 to 80,000 clones; around 88% were seen once. Time point: pretreatment peripheral blood. This material consisted of PBMCs, taken around atezolizumab (anti-PD-L1) treatment. These receptors were taken from a man between 60 and 75 years old with urothelial cancer.

The CDR3 sequence: CATSRARRRANTGELFF. The CDR3 nucleotides read TGTGCCACCAGCAGAGCCCGCAGGAGGGCGAACACCGGGGAGCTGTTTTTT. The gene calls are TRBV15 and TRBJ2-2; maybe TRBD2 (6 bases). The CDR3 loop spans 17 amino acids. Trimming removed 1 base from V and 0 bases from J, with 12 bases in between. Germline V lookup: CDR1 LNHNV, CDR2 YYDKDF (reference sequence).

The chain combines TRBV30 with TRBJ1-2, with 8 positions matching TRBD1. V dropped 4 bases and J dropped 4; count of bases not matched to a gene: 8. Germline V gene data show CDR1 as GTSNPN and CDR2 as SVGIG (reference sequence). This CDR3 is built from 14 residues. The CDR3 sequence is CAWTPDRGSYGYTF. CDR3 coding DNA: TGTGCCTGGACCCCCGACAGGGGTTCCTATGGCTACACCTTC. The full variable domain, in which reference TRBV30 and TRBJ1-2 provide the parts outside the CDR3, is SQTIHQWPATLVQPVGSPLSLECTVEGTSNPNLYWYRQAAGRGLQLLFYSVGIGQISSEVPQNLSASRPQDRQFILSSKKLLLSDSGFYLCAWTPDRGSYGYTFGSGTRLTVV.

The chain has TRBV12-5 and TRBJ1-6; 7 bases are shared with TRBD1. This CDR3 spans 17 amino acids. The ends lost 0 bases at V and 7 bases at J; junction bases unmatched: 9. Per the germline V gene, CDR1 is LGHNT and CDR2 is FRNRAP. CDR3 protein: CASGLVTGGGANSPLHF. CDR3 coding DNA: TGTGCTAGTGGTTTGGTAACCGGAGGGGGCGCAAATTCACCCCTCCACTTT. Complete variable domain (other parts from reference TRBV12-5 and TRBJ1-6): DARVTQTPRHKVTEMGQEVTMRCQPILGHNTVFWYRQTMMQGLELLAYFRNRAPLDDSGMPKDRFSAEMPDATLATLKIQPSEPRDSAVYFCASGLVTGGGANSPLHFGNGTRLTVT.

The gene calls are TRBV7-2 and TRBJ2-5; tentatively, D is TRBD1 (6 bases). CDR1 is SGHTA, CDR2 FQGNSA, per germline. V was pared by 5 bases and J by 5 bases, with 12 bases between. CDR3 size: 13 residues. This CDR3 reads CASSRGRGETQYF. In DNA form, the CDR3 reads TGTGCCAGCAGCCGGGGTAGGGGGGAGACCCAGTACTTC. The whole variable domain, remainder taken from reference TRBV7-2 and TRBJ2-5, is GAGVSQSPSNKVTEKGKDVELRCDPISGHTALYWYRQSLGQGLEFLIYFQGNSAPDKSGLPSDRFSAERTGGSVSTLTIQRTQQEDSAVYLCASSRGRGETQYFGPGTRLLVL.

V usage is TRBV27 and J usage is TRBJ2-3, with 12 bases that match TRBD2. After removal of 5 bases from V and 4 bases from J, the junction contained 19 bases not matched to a gene. The CDR3 spans 20 residues. Germline loops: CDR1 MNHEY, CDR2 SMNVEV (reference sequence). The CDR3 DNA reads TGTGCCAGCAGTGGAAGCAAAGGACTAGCGGGGCCCAGGTACGCAGATACGCAGTATTTT. This encodes CASSGSKGLAGPRYADTQYF.

The rearrangement uses TRBV27 and TRBJ1-4; 7 bases match TRBD1. Germline-derived CDR1 and CDR2 are MNHEY and SMNVEV (reference sequence). The CDR3 is 14 residues long. After removal of 6 bases from V and 2 bases from J, the junction contained 3 bases not matched to a gene. DNA for the CDR3: TGTGCCAGCAGAAAGACAGGGACTAATGAAAAACTGTTTTTT. This gives the protein CASRKTGTNEKLFF.

V and J are TRBV14 and TRBJ2-5; 7 positions agree with TRBD2. Germline assignment: CDR1 SGHDN and CDR2 FVKESK. V shed 2 bases and J 5 bases; nucleotides not matched to a gene: 2. The CDR3 sequence is 13 residues long. The CDR3 reads CASSQQGGETQYF. The CDR3 DNA follows: TGTGCCAGCAGCCAACAGGGAGGGGAGACCCAGTACTTC.

This chain uses TRBV5-1 with TRBJ1-1; no clear D. The CDR3 covers 14 residues. V lost 2 bases, J lost 1 base, and 9 bases lay in between. Germline CDR1 reads SGHRS; CDR2 reads YFSETQ. The CDR3 spells CASSFVAGNTEAFF. In nucleotides, the CDR3 is TGCGCCAGCAGCTTTGTCGCGGGGAACACTGAAGCTTTCTTT.

V usage is TRBV28 and J usage is TRBJ1-3; D uncertain. There are 13 residues in the CDR3. Trimming removed 4 bases from V and 6 bases from J, with 10 bases in between. Germline CDR1 and CDR2: MDHEN and SYDVKM. DNA for the CDR3: TGTGCCAGCAGTTCCCTCTCTCCAAACACCATATATTTT. This gives the protein CASSSLSPNTIYF.

The V gene is TRBV21-1, the J gene TRBJ2-7; TRBD1, the D gene given by the table, was not confirmed from the DNA. TRBV21-1 is assigned pseudogene status. The CDR3 length is 15 residues. CDR3 in amino acids: CASSKVGLRSYEQYF. DNA for the CDR3: TGTGCCAGCAGCAAAGTGGGGCTAAGGAGCTACGAGCAGTACTTC.

The V call is TRBV14, the J call TRBJ2-5; 7 nucleotides align to TRBD1. Unmatched junction bases numbered 8, after V lost 3 bases and J lost 4 bases. The CDR3 is 15 amino acids. In germline, CDR1 is SGHDN, CDR2 FVKESK. CDR3 nucleotides: TGTGCCAGCAGCCAGGCAGGACAGGAGGCAGAGACCCAGTACTTC. Translated, it gives CASSQAGQEAETQYF.

This chain uses TRBV2 with TRBJ2-1; TRBD2 matches 7 bases. This CDR3 is 14 amino acids long. Germline V gene data show CDR1 as SNHLY and CDR2 as FYNNEI. With V trimmed by 7 bases and J by 8 bases, 11 bases remained unmatched. The CDR3 DNA sequence: TGTGCCAGCACCAGAACGACTAGCTCGGATGAGCAGTTCTTC. It is translated as CASTRTTSSDEQFF.

In this sample, this clone turned up a few times. The chain has TRBV14 and TRBJ1-1; 10 bases agree with TRBD1. The CDR3 runs to 16 residues. V was clipped by 4 bases and J by 0 bases; unmatched bases: 5. Germline lookup yields CDR1 SGHDN and CDR2 FVKESK. The CDR3 DNA follows: TGTGCCAGCAGCCGGGGGACAGGGGTCATGAACACTGAAGCTTTCTTT. It yields the protein CASSRGTGVMNTEAFF.

This clone has just one count. This rearrangement joins TRBV19 to TRBJ2-7; TRBD2 is a possible D gene (5 bases). Looked up from germline, CDR1 is LNHDA and CDR2 is SQIVND (reference sequence). V lost 6 bases, J lost 3 bases, and 24 bases lay in between. This CDR3 is 17 amino acids long. The CDR3 loop reads CASSVLGRGNSDYEQYF. Here the CDR3 DNA reads TGTGCCAGTAGCGTACTGGGGAGAGGGAACTCGGACTACGAGCAGTACTTC.

The chain uses TRBV5-1 and TRBJ2-1; TRBD2 might be the D (6 bases). The CDR3 loop spans 16 amino acids. Germline assignment: CDR1 SGHRS and CDR2 YFSETQ. V was cut by 0 bases and J by 3 bases, with 13 bases left in between. The CDR3 reads CASSLVGDSIYNEQFF. The CDR3 DNA is TGCGCCAGCAGCTTGGTTGGGGACTCCATCTACAATGAGCAGTTCTTC.

This chain connects TRBV6-6 to TRBJ2-5, with D perhaps TRBD2 (7 bases). CDR3 length equals 13 residues. Germline values: CDR1 MNHNY, CDR2 SVGAGI (reference sequence). V lost 6 bases and J lost 9, with 17 bases in between. The CDR3 region has the DNA TGTGCCAGCAGCCAGACCGGGGAGGGGGCCCAGTACTTC. It encodes CASSQTGEGAQYF.